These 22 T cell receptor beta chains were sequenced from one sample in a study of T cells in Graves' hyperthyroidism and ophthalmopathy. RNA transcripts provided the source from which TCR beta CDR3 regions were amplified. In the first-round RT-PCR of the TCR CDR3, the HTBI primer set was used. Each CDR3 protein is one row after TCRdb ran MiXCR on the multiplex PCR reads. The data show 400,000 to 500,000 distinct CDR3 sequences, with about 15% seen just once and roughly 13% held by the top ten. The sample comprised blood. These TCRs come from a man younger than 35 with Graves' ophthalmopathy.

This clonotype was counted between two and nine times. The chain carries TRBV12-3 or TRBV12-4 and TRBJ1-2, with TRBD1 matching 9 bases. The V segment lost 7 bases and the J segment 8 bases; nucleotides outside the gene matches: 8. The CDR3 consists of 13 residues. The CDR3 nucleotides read TGTGCCAGCACAGTGGGACAGGGTACCGGCTACACCTTC. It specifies CASTVGQGTGYTF.

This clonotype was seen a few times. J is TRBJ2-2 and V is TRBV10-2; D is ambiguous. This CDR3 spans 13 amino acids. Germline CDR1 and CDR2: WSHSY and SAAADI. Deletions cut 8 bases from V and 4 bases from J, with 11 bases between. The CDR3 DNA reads TGCGCCAGCGAGTTGACGGGCACCGGGGAGCTGTTTTTT. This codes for CASELTGTGELFF.

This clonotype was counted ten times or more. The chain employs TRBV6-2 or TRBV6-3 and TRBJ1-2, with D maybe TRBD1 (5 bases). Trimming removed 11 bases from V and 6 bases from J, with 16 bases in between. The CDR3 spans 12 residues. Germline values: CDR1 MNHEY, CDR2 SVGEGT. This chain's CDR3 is CAGKGEEDGYTF. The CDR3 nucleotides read TGTGCCGGGAAAGGGGAAGAGGATGGCTACACCTTC.

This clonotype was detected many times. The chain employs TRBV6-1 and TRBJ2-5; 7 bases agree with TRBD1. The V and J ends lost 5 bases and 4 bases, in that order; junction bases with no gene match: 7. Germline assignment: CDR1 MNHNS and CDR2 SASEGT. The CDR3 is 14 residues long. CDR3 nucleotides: TGTGCCAGCAGTAAAGGGGGCTTCGGAGAGACCCAGTACTTC. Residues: CASSKGGFGETQYF.

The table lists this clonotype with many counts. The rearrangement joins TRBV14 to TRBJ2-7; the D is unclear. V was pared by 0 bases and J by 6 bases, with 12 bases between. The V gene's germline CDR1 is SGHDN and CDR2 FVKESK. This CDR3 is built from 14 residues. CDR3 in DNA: TGTGCCAGCAGCCAAGATCCGGTGGGTTGCGAGCAGTACTTC. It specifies CASSQDPVGCEQYF.

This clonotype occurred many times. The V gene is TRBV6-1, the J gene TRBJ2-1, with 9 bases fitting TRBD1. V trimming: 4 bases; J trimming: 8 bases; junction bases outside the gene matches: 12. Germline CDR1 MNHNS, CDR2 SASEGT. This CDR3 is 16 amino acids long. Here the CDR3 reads CASSVPYGTGTHEQFF. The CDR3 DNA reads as TGTGCCAGCAGTGTACCGTACGGGACAGGGACCCATGAGCAGTTCTTC.

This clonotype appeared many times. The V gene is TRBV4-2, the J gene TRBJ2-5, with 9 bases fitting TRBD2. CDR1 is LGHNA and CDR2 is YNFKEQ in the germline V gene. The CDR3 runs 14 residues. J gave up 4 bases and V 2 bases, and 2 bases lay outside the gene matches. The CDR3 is CASSQTAGGETQYF. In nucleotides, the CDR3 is TGTGCCAGCAGCCAAACAGCGGGGGGAGAGACCCAGTACTTC.

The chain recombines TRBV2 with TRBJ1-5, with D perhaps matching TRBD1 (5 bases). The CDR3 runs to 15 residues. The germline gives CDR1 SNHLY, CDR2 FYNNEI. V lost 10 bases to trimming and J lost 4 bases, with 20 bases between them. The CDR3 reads CATSRARAGNQPQHF. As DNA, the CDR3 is TGTGCCACCAGCAGAGCCAGGGCAGGGAATCAGCCCCAGCATTTT.

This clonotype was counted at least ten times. The CDR3 DNA reads as TGTGCCAGCAGCCAAGATGAAGGTGGGGGGACTTACGAGCAGTACTTC. Amino acids: CASSQDEGGGTYEQYF. This rearrangement joins TRBV3-1 to TRBJ2-7, with a tentative D call TRBD2 (6 bases). Trimming removed 0 bases at V and 4 bases at J, with 16 bases between. Germline lookup yields CDR1 LGHDT and CDR2 YNNKEL (reference sequence). The CDR3 sequence is 16 residues long.

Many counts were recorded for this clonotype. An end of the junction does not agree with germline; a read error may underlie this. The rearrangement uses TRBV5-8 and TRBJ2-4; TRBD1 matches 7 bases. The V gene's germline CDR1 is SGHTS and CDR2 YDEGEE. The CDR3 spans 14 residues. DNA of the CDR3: TGTGCCAGCAGCTTGACAGGGGCCAGAAACATTCAGTACTTC. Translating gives CASSLTGARNIQYF.

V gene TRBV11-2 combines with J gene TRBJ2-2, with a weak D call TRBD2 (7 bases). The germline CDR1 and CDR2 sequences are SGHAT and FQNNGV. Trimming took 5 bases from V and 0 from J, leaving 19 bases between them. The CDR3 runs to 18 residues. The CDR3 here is CASSRKGELATNTGELFF. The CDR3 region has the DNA TGTGCCAGCAGCCGTAAGGGGGAACTAGCGACGAACACCGGGGAGCTGTTTTTT.

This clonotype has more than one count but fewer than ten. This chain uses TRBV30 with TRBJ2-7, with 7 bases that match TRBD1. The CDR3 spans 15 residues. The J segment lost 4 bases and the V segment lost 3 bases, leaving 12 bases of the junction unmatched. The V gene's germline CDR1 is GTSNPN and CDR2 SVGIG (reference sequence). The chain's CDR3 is CAWSQTYRGRYEQYF. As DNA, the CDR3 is TGTGCCTGGAGCCAAACTTACAGGGGCCGGTACGAGCAGTACTTC.

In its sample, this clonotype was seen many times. The CDR3 here is CASSLASGGEFLQYF. The CDR3 region has the DNA TGTGCCAGCAGCTTGGCTAGCGGGGGGGAATTTCTCCAGTACTTC. The chain combines TRBV11-2 with TRBJ2-5; TRBD2 aligns across 12 bases. V was pared by 3 bases and J by 10 bases, with 9 bases of the junction left unmatched. Germline V gene data show CDR1 as SGHAT and CDR2 as FQNNGV. CDR3 size: 15 residues.

The CDR3 region has the DNA TGTGCCAGCGGGGGGGACGTGGAGACCCAGTACTTC. Its translation: CASGGDVETQYF. V is TRBV6-1 and J is TRBJ2-5; 7 nucleotides align to TRBD2. There are 12 residues in the CDR3. V trimming: 8 bases; J trimming: 5 bases; junction bases outside the gene matches: 5. Germline loops: CDR1 MNHNS, CDR2 SASEGT.

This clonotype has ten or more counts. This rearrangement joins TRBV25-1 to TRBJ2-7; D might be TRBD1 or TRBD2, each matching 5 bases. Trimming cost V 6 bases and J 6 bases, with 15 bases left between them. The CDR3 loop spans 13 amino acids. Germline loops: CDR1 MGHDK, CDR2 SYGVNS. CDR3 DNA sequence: TGTGCCAGCAGAAGCTCTGGGGGAAGCGAGCAGTACTTC. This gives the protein CASRSSGGSEQYF.

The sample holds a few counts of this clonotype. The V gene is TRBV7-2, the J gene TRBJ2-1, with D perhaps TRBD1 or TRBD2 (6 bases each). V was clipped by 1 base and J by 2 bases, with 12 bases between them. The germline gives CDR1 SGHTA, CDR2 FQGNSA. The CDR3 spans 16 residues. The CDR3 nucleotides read TGTGCCAGCAGCTTAGTTTGGGGGGCAGCCTACAATGAGCAGTTCTTC. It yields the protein CASSLVWGAAYNEQFF.

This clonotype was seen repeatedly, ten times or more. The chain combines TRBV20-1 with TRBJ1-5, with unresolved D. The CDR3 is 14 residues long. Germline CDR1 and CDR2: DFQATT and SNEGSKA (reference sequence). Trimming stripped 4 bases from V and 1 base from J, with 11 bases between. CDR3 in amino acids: CSAKGPFSNQPQHF. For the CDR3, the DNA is TGCAGTGCTAAAGGGCCTTTCAGCAATCAGCCCCAGCATTTT.

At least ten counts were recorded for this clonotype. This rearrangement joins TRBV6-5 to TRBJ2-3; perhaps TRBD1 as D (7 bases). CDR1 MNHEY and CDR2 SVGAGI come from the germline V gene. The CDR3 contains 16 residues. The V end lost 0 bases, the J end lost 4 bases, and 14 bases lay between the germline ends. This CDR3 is CASSYSYRGGSDTQYF. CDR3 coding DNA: TGTGCCAGCAGTTACTCCTACAGGGGAGGTTCAGATACGCAGTATTTT.

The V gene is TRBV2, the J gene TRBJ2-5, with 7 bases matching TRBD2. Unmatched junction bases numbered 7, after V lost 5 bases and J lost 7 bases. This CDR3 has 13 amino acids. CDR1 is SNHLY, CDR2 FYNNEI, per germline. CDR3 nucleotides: TGTGCCAGCAGTACATTAGGGGAGGGGACCCAGTACTTC. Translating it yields CASSTLGEGTQYF.

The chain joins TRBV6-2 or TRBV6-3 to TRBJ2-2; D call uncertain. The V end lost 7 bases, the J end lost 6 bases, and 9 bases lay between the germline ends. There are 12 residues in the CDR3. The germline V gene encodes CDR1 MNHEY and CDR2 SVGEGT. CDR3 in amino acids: CASIWEAGELFF. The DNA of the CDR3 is TGTGCCAGCATTTGGGAAGCCGGGGAGCTGTTTTTT.

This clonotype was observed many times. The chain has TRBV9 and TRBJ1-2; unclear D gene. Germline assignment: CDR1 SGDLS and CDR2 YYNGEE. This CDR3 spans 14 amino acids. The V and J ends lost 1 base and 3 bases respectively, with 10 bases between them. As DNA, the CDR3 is TGTGCCAGCAGCGTAACGGAAGCCCACTATGGCTACACCTTC. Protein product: CASSVTEAHYGYTF.

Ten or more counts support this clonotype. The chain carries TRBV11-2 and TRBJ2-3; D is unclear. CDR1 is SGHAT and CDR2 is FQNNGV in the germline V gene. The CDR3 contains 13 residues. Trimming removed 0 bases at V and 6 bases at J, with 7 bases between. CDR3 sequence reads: CASSLDEQDTQYF. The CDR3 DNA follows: TGTGCCAGCAGCTTAGATGAGCAGGATACGCAGTATTTT.